This is a list of T cell receptor beta chains from one sample in a study of Ad26.COV2.S vaccination and SARS-CoV-2 variants. Clones were read by immunoSEQ multiplex PCR, and TCRdb kept only the in-frame ones, dropping some. The table lists 200,000 to 300,000 clones, 87% of them singletons, with 2.5% to 3.5% in the top ten. The specimen was peripheral blood, collected in a trial of Ad26.COV2.S vaccine versus placebo. These receptors came from a person between 18 and 59 years old who received the Ad26.COV2.S COVID-19 vaccine or a placebo. The CDR3 runs from the conserved cysteine through the conserved F or W. Each record gives: clone size, V gene, J gene, D gene, CDR3 protein, CDR3 DNA. The D gene is left open where the match is weak. Not all rows give a size; the values are once, few, many and, for expanded clones, a class.

.	TRBV7-8	TRBJ2-5	.	CASTKNRALEGTQYF	TGTGCCAGCACAAAGAACAGGGCCCTCGAGGGGACCCAGTACTTC
once	TRBV9	TRBJ1-1	.	CASSVGMAGVDTEAFF	TGTGCCAGCAGCGTAGGGATGGCAGGGGTGGACACTGAAGCTTTCTTT
.	TRBV29-1	TRBJ2-1	TRBD2	CSVNFGGGLGNEQFF	TGCAGCGTCAACTTCGGGGGGGGGCTTGGCAATGAGCAGTTCTTC
.	TRBV2	TRBJ2-5	TRBD2	CASRGGLAETQYF	TGTGCCAGCAGGGGGGGACTAGCGGAGACCCAGTACTTC
.	TRBV5-1	TRBJ1-5	.	CASSLRAGRQPQHF	TGCGCCAGCAGCTTGCGGGCAGGGCGGCAGCCCCAGCATTTT
.	TRBV4-1	TRBJ1-1	TRBD1	CASSHGQGFLNTEAFF	TGCGCCAGCAGCCACGGACAGGGATTTTTGAACACTGAAGCTTTCTTT
.	TRBV10-3	TRBJ2-1	TRBD2	CAISDNRLAGVTRNNEQFF	TGTGCCATCAGTGACAACAGACTAGCGGGAGTCACGAGGAACAATGAGCAGTTCTTC
.	TRBV5-4	TRBJ2-2	.	CASSLGQSFGGELFF	TGTGCCAGCAGCTTGGGGCAGAGTTTCGGCGGGGAGCTGTTTTTT
once	TRBV28	TRBJ2-1	TRBD1	CASSYYPSQGDNEQFF	TGTGCCAGCAGTTACTACCCATCACAGGGGGATAATGAGCAGTTCTTC
.	TRBV18	TRBJ2-5	.	CASTRSPQETQYF	TGTGCCAGCACACGCTCTCCCCAGGAGACCCAGTACTTC
.	TRBV30	TRBJ1-2	TRBD1	CAWSFSKTGTGGGYTF	TGTGCCTGGAGCTTCTCAAAGACCGGGACAGGGGGTGGCTACACCTTC
.	TRBV4-1	TRBJ1-2	.	CASSQVGGNGFYGYTF	TGCGCCAGCAGCCAAGTAGGAGGGAACGGCTTCTATGGCTACACCTTC
.	TRBV5-6	TRBJ1-1	TRBD1	CASSLGTGMNTEAFF	TGTGCCAGCAGCTTGGGGACAGGGATGAACACTGAAGCTTTCTTT
.	TRBV4-1	TRBJ1-5	.	CASSLYSNQPQHF	TGCGCCAGCAGCCTTTATAGCAATCAGCCCCAGCATTTT
.	TRBV2	TRBJ2-1	TRBD2	CASSEASGGGYNEQFF	TGTGCCAGCAGTGAAGCGAGCGGGGGAGGGTACAATGAGCAGTTCTTC
.	TRBV24-1	TRBJ2-2	.	CATGALSGELFF	TGTGCCACCGGGGCCCTGTCCGGGGAGCTGTTTTTT
.	TRBV6-5	TRBJ2-1	TRBD1	CASRQGMYNEQFF	TGTGCCAGCCGACAGGGGATGTACAATGAGCAGTTCTTC
.	TRBV11-3	TRBJ2-1	.	CASSSESHSYNEQFF	TGTGCCAGCAGCTCGGAGAGCCACTCCTACAATGAGCAGTTCTTC
.	TRBV5-1	TRBJ2-7	.	CASSFFQLVDGRPYEQYF	TGCGCCAGCAGCTTCTTTCAGCTGGTCGACGGTCGCCCCTACGAGCAGTACTTC
.	TRBV6-5	TRBJ2-7	TRBD1	CASSYLTGGYEQYF	TGTGCCAGCAGTTACCTAACAGGGGGCTACGAGCAGTACTTC
.	TRBV7-9	TRBJ2-2	TRBD2	CASSSSSGRASGELFF	TGTGCCAGCAGCTCCTCTAGCGGGAGGGCCTCCGGGGAGCTGTTTTTT
.	TRBV4-1	TRBJ2-3	.	CASSQGPGGDTQYF	TGCGCCAGCAGCCAAGGTCCAGGAGGAGATACGCAGTATTTT
.	TRBV30	TRBJ1-6	.	CAWSVQAGEHHF	TGTGCCTGGAGTGTTCAGGCAGGCGAACACCACTTT
.	TRBV4-2	TRBJ2-2	TRBD2	CASRYVAGGHGELFF	TGTGCCAGCAGATACGTAGCGGGAGGGCACGGGGAGCTGTTTTTT
.	TRBV5-4	TRBJ1-2	TRBD1	CASSSPTGPNYGYTF	TGTGCCAGCAGCTCCCCGACAGGGCCGAACTATGGCTACACCTTC
.	TRBV11-2	TRBJ2-2	TRBD1	CASSPGQGGYTGELFF	TGTGCCAGCAGCCCGGGACAGGGGGGGTACACCGGGGAGCTGTTTTTT
few	TRBV9	TRBJ2-5	.	CASSYGVQQETQYF	TGTGCCAGCTCCTACGGGGTACAACAAGAGACCCAGTACTTC
.	TRBV9	TRBJ2-1	.	CASSPEGGSYNEQFF	TGTGCCAGCAGCCCTGAGGGCGGATCCTACAATGAGCAGTTCTTC
few	TRBV19	TRBJ2-1	.	CASSIGGDPINEQFF	TGTGCCAGTAGTATAGGAGGGGACCCTATTAACGAGCAGTTCTTC
once	TRBV19	TRBJ2-2	TRBD1	CASSIAQIQGYNTGELFF	TGTGCCAGTAGTATAGCTCAAATACAGGGGTACAACACCGGGGAGCTGTTTTTT
.	TRBV5-1	TRBJ2-1	TRBD2	CASSLDPAGGVEQFF	TGCGCCAGCAGCTTGGATCCAGCGGGAGGGGTTGAGCAGTTCTTC
.	TRBV5-4	TRBJ1-1	TRBD1	CASSPRGPLNTEAFF	TGTGCCAGCAGCCCTAGGGGGCCCCTGAACACTGAAGCTTTCTTT
.	TRBV2	TRBJ1-4	TRBD1	CASSRTGLRVGEKLFF	TGTGCCAGCAGTCGGACAGGCCTTCGGGTTGGGGAAAAACTGTTTTTT
once	TRBV4-2	TRBJ1-2	TRBD1	CASSQARQGTLYGYTF	TGTGCCAGCAGCCAAGCACGACAGGGTACCCTCTATGGCTACACCTTC
.	TRBV29-1	TRBJ1-2	.	CSVEDREAANYGYTF	TGCAGCGTTGAAGATCGGGAGGCAGCTAACTATGGCTACACCTTC
.	TRBV5-5	TRBJ1-2	TRBD1	CASSGGQGPLYGYTF	TGTGCCAGCAGCGGGGGACAGGGCCCCCTCTATGGCTACACCTTC
.	TRBV7-2	TRBJ2-3	.	CASTDRYRVSDTQYF	TGTGCCAGCACTGATCGGTACAGGGTTTCAGATACGCAGTATTTT
.	TRBV15	TRBJ2-5	TRBD1	CATSRDRGQETQYF	TGTGCCACCAGCAGAGACAGGGGGCAAGAGACCCAGTACTTC
.	TRBV12-3/TRBV12-4	TRBJ1-6	.	CASSFENSPLHF	TGTGCCAGCAGTTTTGAGAATTCACCCCTCCACTTT
.	TRBV12-5	TRBJ2-3	TRBD1	CASGLPGTEQYF	TGTGCTAGTGGTTTACCCGGGACAGAACAGTATTTT
.	TRBV4-3	TRBJ1-2	.	CASSDPGDFYGYTF	TGCGCCAGCAGTGACCCGGGGGACTTCTATGGCTACACCTTC
.	TRBV6-1	TRBJ1-4	.	CASSEAREKLFF	TGTGCCAGCAGTGAAGCGCGGGAAAAACTGTTTTTT
.	TRBV6-5	TRBJ1-5	.	CASSYEQGNQPQHF	TGTGCCAGCAGTTACGAACAGGGCAATCAGCCCCAGCATTTT
.	TRBV5-1	TRBJ2-7	TRBD2	CASTYTSGGTYEQYF	TGCGCCAGCACCTATACTAGCGGGGGGACTTACGAGCAGTACTTC
.	TRBV7-2	TRBJ2-5	TRBD1	CASSDRVVKTQYF	TGTGCCAGCAGCGACAGGGTCGTAAAGACCCAGTACTTC